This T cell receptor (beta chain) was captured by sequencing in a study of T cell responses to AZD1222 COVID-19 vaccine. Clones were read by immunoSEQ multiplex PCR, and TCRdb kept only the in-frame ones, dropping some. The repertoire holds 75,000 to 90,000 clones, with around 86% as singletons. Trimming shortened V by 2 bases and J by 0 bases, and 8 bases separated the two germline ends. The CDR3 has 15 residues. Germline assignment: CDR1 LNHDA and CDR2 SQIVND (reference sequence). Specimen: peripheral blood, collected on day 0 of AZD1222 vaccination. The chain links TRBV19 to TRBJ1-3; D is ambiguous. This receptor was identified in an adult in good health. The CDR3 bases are TGTGCCAGTAGTATACCGGGCGACTCTGGAAACACCATATATTTT. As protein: CASSIPGDSGNTIYF.